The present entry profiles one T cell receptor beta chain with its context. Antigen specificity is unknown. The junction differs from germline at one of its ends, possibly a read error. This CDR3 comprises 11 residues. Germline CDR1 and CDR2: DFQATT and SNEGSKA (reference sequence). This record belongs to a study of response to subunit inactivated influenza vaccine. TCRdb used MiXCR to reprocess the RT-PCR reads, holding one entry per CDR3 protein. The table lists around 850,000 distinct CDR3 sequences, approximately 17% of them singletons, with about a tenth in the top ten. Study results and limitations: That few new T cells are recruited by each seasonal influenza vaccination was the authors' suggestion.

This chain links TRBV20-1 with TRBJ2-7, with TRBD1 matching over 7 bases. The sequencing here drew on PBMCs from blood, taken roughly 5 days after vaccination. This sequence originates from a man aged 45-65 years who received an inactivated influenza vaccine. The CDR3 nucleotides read TGCAGTGCTTACAAACAGGGGAATTCCCCCTTC. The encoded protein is CSAYKQGNSPF.